The clone carrying this T cell receptor beta chain is termed medium-sized. Antigen specificity is unknown. TCRdb redid the clone calls on the PCR reads using MiXCR. The sample contains tens of thousands of clones, roughly a quarter of which appear only once. No patient had received any treatment before thyroid surgery. Germline CDR1 is MNHEY and CDR2 is SMNVEV (reference sequence). The CDR3 has 12 amino acids. V lost 2 bases to trimming and J lost 6 bases, with 5 bases between them. These data originate in a study of metastatic and nonmetastatic thyroid tumors. General study results and limits: Malignant tumors reportedly showed significantly higher TCR beta diversity than benign nodules in both blood and tumor.

The sequence was collected from a male donor with papillary thyroid cancer or a benign thyroid nodule (not recorded which). Some clones in this sample may be carry-over from other donors' samples. The J gene is TRBJ2-1, the V gene TRBV27, with D possibly matching TRBD1 (5 bases). Specimen: tumor tissue. DNA for the CDR3: TGTGCCAGCAGTTTACAGGGCAATGAGCAGTTCTTC. Residues: CASSLQGNEQFF.